Listed below are T cell receptor beta chains from one sample, sequenced in a study of T-cell memory formation after mild COVID-19. MiXCR was run by TCRdb on the 5' RACE reads, yielding one entry per CDR3 protein. The table includes 85,000 to 120,000 distinct CDR3 sequences, 9.5% to 15% detected once. The material sequenced was PBMCs or a T cell subset sorted from them (not recorded which). The origin of the receptors is an adult woman who had mild COVID-19 (a few samples of this study predate the infection). Cell type and time point are not known. Each CDR3 is given without its conserved first and last residue.

v_call,j_call,cdr3_aa
TRBV11-2,TRBJ1-6,ASSTGQESYNSPLH
TRBV10-3,TRBJ2-7,AISDTPGDEQY
TRBV7-9,TRBJ1-1,ASSPRDLGAEAF
TRBV7-8,TRBJ2-7,ASRDTPGTETYEQY
TRBV3-1,TRBJ2-1,ASSQEYVGGGHYNEQF
TRBV3-1,TRBJ2-5,ASSQVVSLYQETQY
TRBV27,TRBJ2-1,ASSFGTAPGGLNEQF
TRBV2,TRBJ2-5,ASSEYRAVSGETQY
TRBV20-1,TRBJ1-2,SATGPHFGLRGYT
TRBV9,TRBJ2-5,ASSVDGGGQETQY
TRBV7-6,TRBJ1-1,ASSRQGSDTEAF
TRBV7-9,TRBJ2-2,ASSLELGLAANTGELF
TRBV7-9,TRBJ2-1,ASSFRGEYNEQF
TRBV5-1,TRBJ2-7,ASSFGSGSYEQY
TRBV7-9,TRBJ1-1,ASSPSLTEGQNTEAF
TRBV7-9,TRBJ1-1,ASSPSVAGNTEAF
TRBV4-1,TRBJ2-1,ASSRPGQYYNEQF
TRBV5-1,TRBJ1-1,ASSLVGPGGTEAF
TRBV29-1,TRBJ1-2,SVVDQTLYGYT
TRBV7-2,TRBJ1-2,ASSLGVLGTGENYGYT
TRBV6-2/TRBV6-3,TRBJ2-1,ASSSAGTGLKIEQF
TRBV12-3/TRBV12-4,TRBJ2-1,ASSQTSGSPGNEQF
TRBV5-1,TRBJ1-2,ASSLGTEFLYGYI
TRBV5-8,TRBJ2-7,ASSYRGSYEQY
TRBV27,TRBJ2-1,ASSLIGGRFNEQF
TRBV13,TRBJ2-7,ASSFDSGGRYEQY
TRBV5-1,TRBJ2-7,ASSWTGGREQY
TRBV20-1,TRBJ2-5,SAREKGWQETQY
TRBV27,TRBJ2-2,ASSLLAGGNTGELF
TRBV6-5,TRBJ2-7,ASSPGTSGSVGYEQY
TRBV7-6,TRBJ2-5,ASSLEVGLAGVRETQY
TRBV7-9,TRBJ2-7,ASSSLGRDYEQY
TRBV4-3,TRBJ1-3,ASSQDWGLVAGNTIY
TRBV12-3/TRBV12-4,TRBJ2-3,ASSLDYTDTQY
TRBV30,TRBJ2-2,ARNRGNTGELF
TRBV12-3/TRBV12-4,TRBJ1-1,ASSLTLTEAF
TRBV3-1,TRBJ1-3,ASSQDGSSGNTIY
TRBV4-1,TRBJ2-7,ASSPTGDHEQY
TRBV6-8,TRBJ2-3,ASRGPVTTDTQY
TRBV7-3,TRBJ2-7,ASSPSLAERFEQY
TRBV7-6,TRBJ1-5,ASSSGLNQPQH
TRBV15,TRBJ2-1,ATSRGSGGNEQF
TRBV3-1,TRBJ2-3,ASSVAGGLTDTQY
TRBV12-3/TRBV12-4,TRBJ2-3,ASSLRQSTDTQY
TRBV19,TRBJ2-2,ASLEGGFTGELF
TRBV9,TRBJ2-5,ASSVGHPEETQY
TRBV7-9,TRBJ2-7,ASSLDDRVVGEQY
TRBV20-1,TRBJ2-6,SARQVTGANVLT
TRBV27,TRBJ2-3,ASSLLRSQCVRDTQY
TRBV28,TRBJ2-2,ASSTIGTGVTGELF
TRBV7-8,TRBJ2-3,ASRPSRTGTQY
TRBV2,TRBJ1-1,ASGQGRTEAF
TRBV27,TRBJ2-7,ASSLGLASEQY